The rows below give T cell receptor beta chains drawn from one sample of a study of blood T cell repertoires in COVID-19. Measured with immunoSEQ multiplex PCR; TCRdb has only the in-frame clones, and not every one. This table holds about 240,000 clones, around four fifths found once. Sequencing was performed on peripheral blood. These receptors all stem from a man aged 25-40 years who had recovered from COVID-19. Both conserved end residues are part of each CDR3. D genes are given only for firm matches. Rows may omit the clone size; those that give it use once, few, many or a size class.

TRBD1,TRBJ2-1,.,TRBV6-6,CASSAAPGQGTSEQFF,TGTGCCAGCAGTGCCGCGCCGGGACAGGGGACGAGTGAGCAGTTCTTC
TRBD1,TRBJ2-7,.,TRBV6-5,CASAGTGSYEQYF,TGTGCCAGCGCCGGGACAGGCTCCTACGAGCAGTACTTC
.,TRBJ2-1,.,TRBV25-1,CASRPPGQLGHEQFF,TGTGCCAGCAGGCCCCCGGGACAATTAGGGCATGAGCAGTTCTTC
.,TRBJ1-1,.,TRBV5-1,CASSSQLNTEAFF,TGCGCCAGCAGCTCTCAACTCAACACTGAAGCTTTCTTT
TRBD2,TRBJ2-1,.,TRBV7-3,CASSLTSGGAFEQFF,TGTGCCAGCAGCTTGACTAGCGGGGGGGCTTTTGAGCAGTTCTTC
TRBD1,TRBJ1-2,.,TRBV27,CASSLQGQLSIYGYTF,TGTGCCAGCAGTTTACAGGGACAGCTCAGCATCTATGGCTACACCTTC
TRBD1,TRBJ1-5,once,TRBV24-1,CATSPRTGVSNQPQHF,TGTGCCACCAGCCCACGGACAGGGGTGAGCAATCAGCCCCAGCATTTT
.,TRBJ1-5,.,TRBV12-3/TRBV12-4,CASSLSLQPQHF,TGTGCCAGCAGTTTATCCCTTCAGCCCCAGCATTTT
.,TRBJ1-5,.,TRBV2,CASRYSNQPQHF,TGTGCCAGCAGATATAGCAATCAGCCCCAGCATTTT
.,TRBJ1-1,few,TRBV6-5,CASRTGNTEAFF,TGTGCCAGCAGGACAGGGAACACTGAAGCTTTCTTT
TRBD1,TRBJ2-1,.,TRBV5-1,CASSGLDRGNEQFF,TGCGCCAGCAGCGGTTTGGACAGGGGCAATGAGCAGTTCTTC
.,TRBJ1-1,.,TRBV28,CASSFGQLNTEAFF,TGTGCCAGCAGTTTCGGACAGCTCAACACTGAAGCTTTCTTT
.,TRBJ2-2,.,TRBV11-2,CASSSGTGELFF,TGTGCCAGCAGCTCGGGGACCGGGGAGCTGTTTTTT
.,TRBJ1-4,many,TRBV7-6,CASSWQGSNEKLFF,TGTGCCAGCAGCTGGCAGGGTAGTAATGAAAAACTGTTTTTT
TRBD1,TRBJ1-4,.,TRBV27,CASSRDRGGKLFF,TGTGCCAGCAGTCGGGACAGGGGAGGAAAACTGTTTTTT
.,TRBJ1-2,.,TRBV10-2,CASSDAGRGSTRTNYGYTF,TGCGCCAGCAGTGACGCGGGTAGGGGGTCGACCAGAACTAACTATGGCTACACCTTC
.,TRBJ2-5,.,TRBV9,CASSGGAQETQYF,TGTGCCAGCAGCGGAGGAGCCCAAGAGACCCAGTACTTC
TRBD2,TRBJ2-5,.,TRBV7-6,CASSSSGGDQETQYF,TGTGCCAGCAGCTCTAGCGGGGGGGACCAAGAGACCCAGTACTTC
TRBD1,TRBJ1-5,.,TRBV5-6,CASSFRGTVYQPQHF,TGTGCCAGCAGCTTCCGCGGGACAGTTTATCAGCCCCAGCATTTT
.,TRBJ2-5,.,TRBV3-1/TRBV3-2,CASSQGGGQETQYF,TGTGCCAGCAGCCAAGGTGGAGGTCAAGAGACCCAGTACTTC
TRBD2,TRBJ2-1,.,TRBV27,CASSSSGGRGNEQFF,TGTGCCAGCAGTTCTAGCGGGGGGCGAGGTAATGAGCAGTTCTTC
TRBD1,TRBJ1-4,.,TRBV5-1,CASSLQIRNRGRLGSEKLFF,TGCGCCAGCAGCCTACAAATAAGAAACAGGGGTCGTCTGGGCTCGGAAAAACTGTTTTTT
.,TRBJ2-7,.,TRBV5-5,CASKPVSLSSYEQYF,TGTGCCAGCAAACCCGTGTCGCTGAGCTCCTACGAGCAGTACTTC
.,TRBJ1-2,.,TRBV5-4,CASTEGGAGYGYTF,TGTGCCAGCACCGAGGGGGGGGCAGGTTATGGCTACACCTTC
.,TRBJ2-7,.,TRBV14,CASSQAGLEQYF,TGTGCCAGCAGCCAAGCTGGGCTCGAGCAGTACTTC
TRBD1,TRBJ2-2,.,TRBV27,CASSRDRGQPGELFF,TGTGCCAGCAGCCGGGACAGGGGGCAGCCCGGGGAGCTGTTTTTT
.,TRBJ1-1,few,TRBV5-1,CASTGSDNTEAFF,TGCGCCAGCACGGGGTCGGATAACACTGAAGCTTTCTTT
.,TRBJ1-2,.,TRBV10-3,CAITPSILNINGYTF,TGTGCCATCACCCCCTCAATTCTGAACATTAATGGCTACACCTTC
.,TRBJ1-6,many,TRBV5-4,CASSLDSNSPLHF,TGTGCCAGCAGCTTAGACAGTAATTCACCCCTCCACTTT
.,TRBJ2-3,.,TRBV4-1,CASSQTQALDTQYF,TGCGCCAGCAGCCAAACACAGGCTCTGGATACGCAGTATTTT
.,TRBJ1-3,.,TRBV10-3,CAISGDSGNTIYF,TGTGCCATCAGCGGAGACTCTGGAAACACCATATATTTT
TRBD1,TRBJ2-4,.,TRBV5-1,CASSAGQEGAIQYF,TGCGCCAGCAGCGCGGGACAGGAAGGGGCCATTCAGTACTTC
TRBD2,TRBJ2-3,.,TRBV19,CASRDAGRLAGGTDTQYF,TGTGCCAGTAGAGATGCAGGGCGACTAGCGGGGGGCACAGATACGCAGTATTTT
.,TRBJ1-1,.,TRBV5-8,CASTQTGGAFF,TGTGCCAGCACCCAAACCGGCGGGGCTTTCTTT
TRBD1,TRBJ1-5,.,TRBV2,CASSGDRGVGNQPQHF,TGTGCCAGCAGTGGGGACAGGGGGGTTGGCAATCAGCCCCAGCATTTT
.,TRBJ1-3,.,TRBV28,CARGGGGRDTIYF,TGTGCCCGCGGGGGCGGGGGGCGAGACACCATATATTTT
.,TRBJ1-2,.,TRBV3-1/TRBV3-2,CASSHLGFYGYTF,TGTGCCAGCAGCCACCTGGGCTTCTATGGCTACACCTTC
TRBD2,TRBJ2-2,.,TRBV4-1,CASSLSVTGGWTGELFF,TGCGCCAGCAGCCTTTCGGTCACGGGGGGGTGGACCGGGGAGCTGTTTTTT
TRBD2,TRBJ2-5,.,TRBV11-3,CASSWGSGGPQYF,TGTGCCAGCAGCTGGGGCTCGGGGGGGCCCCAGTACTTC
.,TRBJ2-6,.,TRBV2,CASSRRTGSGANVLTF,TGTGCCAGCAGTCGTAGAACAGGGTCTGGGGCCAACGTCCTGACTTTC
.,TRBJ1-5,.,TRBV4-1,CASSPDRFNQPQHF,TGCGCCAGCAGTCCAGACAGGTTCAATCAGCCCCAGCATTTT
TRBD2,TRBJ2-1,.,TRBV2,CASSLSPGLAGGNEQFF,TGTGCCAGCAGTCTGTCACCGGGACTAGCGGGGGGCAATGAGCAGTTCTTC
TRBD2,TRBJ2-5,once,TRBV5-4,CASSLPGTSGETQYF,TGTGCCAGCAGCCTTCCCGGGACTAGCGGAGAGACCCAGTACTTC
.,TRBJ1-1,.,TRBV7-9,CASSFSPRRTEAFF,TGTGCCAGCAGCTTTAGCCCGAGGCGGACTGAAGCTTTCTTT
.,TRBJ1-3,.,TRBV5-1,CASSLERGEDTIYF,TGCGCCAGCAGCTTGGAGCGGGGGGAAGACACCATATATTTT
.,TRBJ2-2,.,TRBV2,CASRWRDNTGELFF,TGTGCCAGCAGATGGAGGGACAACACCGGGGAGCTGTTTTTT
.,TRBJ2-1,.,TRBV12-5,CASGLVQVSKDRLSYNEQFF,TGTGCTAGTGGTTTGGTACAGGTTTCAAAGGACAGACTCTCCTACAATGAGCAGTTCTTC
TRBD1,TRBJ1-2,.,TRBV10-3,CAISSTGGAFYGYTF,TGTGCCATCAGCTCGACAGGGGGCGCGTTCTATGGCTACACCTTC
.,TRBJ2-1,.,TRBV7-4,CASRPTDYPPPFSYNEQFF,TGTGCCAGCAGACCGACGGACTATCCACCTCCTTTCTCCTACAATGAGCAGTTCTTC